This T cell receptor beta chain originates from a study of OX40 agonist ivuxolimab in advanced cancers. About the study: Patients' therapy was ivuxolimab, an antibody that acts as an agonist of OX40 (CD134). Those enrolled were approximately 83% male, with a mean age of roughly 60 years and ages from about 20 to 80.

Assay: immunoSEQ multiplex PCR; the TCRdb copy retains only in-frame clones and omits some. The data show 60,000 to 100,000 clones, with approximately 93% seen just once and over 20% held by the top ten. Germline loops: CDR1 SGHVS, CDR2 FQNEAQ. This CDR3 spans 16 amino acids. V shed 1 base and J shed 2 bases, with 15 bases lying between them. The chain carries TRBV7-8 and TRBJ2-7; a possible D gene is TRBD2 (5 bases). The sample was CD4+ or CD8+ T cells sorted from blood, taken in a trial of the OX40 agonist ivuxolimab. This TCR came from an adult with an advanced solid tumor such as melanoma, head and neck, liver or kidney cancer. For the CDR3, the DNA is TGTGCCAGCAGCTTAGAAAGCGGCTACACCACCTACGAGCAGTACTTC. This gives the protein CASSLESGYTTYEQYF.